The clone carrying this T cell receptor (beta chain) was counted a few times. All donors participated as healthy donors of bone marrow. Sampled while nominally healthy, donors likely had unrecorded immune exposures. The PCR contained 60 Vbeta and 13 Jbeta primers. Original processing notes: A follow-up analysis tallied around 76 million unique TCR beta chains, roughly 11 million shared. Measured with immunoSEQ multiplex PCR; TCRdb has only the in-frame clones, and not every one. The V and J calls and clone size were taken over from that table, and D and trimming were inferred from the DNA. The repertoire consists of over 80,000 clones, with approximately 73% occurring once and the leading ten covering roughly 3.6%. Trimming removed 5 bases from V and 10 bases from J; junction bases left unmatched: 6. The CDR3 loop spans 12 amino acids. CDR1 is SGHNT, CDR2 YYREEE, per germline (reference sequence). This entry comes from a study of cytomegalovirus exposure and HLA in healthy donors.

This TCR came from a man between 35 and 55 years old in good health and CMV-seronegative. The sample comprised PBMCs. The genes are TRBV5-4 and TRBJ2-3; 8 bases match TRBD1. The DNA for the CDR3 is TGTGCCAGCAGAACTCCAGGGGGCCCGCAGTATTTT. It specifies CASRTPGGPQYF.